The rows below give T cell receptor beta chains drawn from one sample of a study of blood T cell repertoires in COVID-19. The table came from immunoSEQ multiplex PCR; TCRdb's copy has only in-frame clones and leaves some out. The table records a few hundred thousand clones, about 85% of them present only once. Sequenced sample: peripheral blood. The source is a woman between 18 and 29 years old with acute or convalescent COVID-19. Each CDR3 is given with its conserved first and last residue. D genes are given only for firm matches. The size entry is marked missing in some rows and otherwise reads once, few, many or a size class.

D: -; length: 15; V: TRBV5-1; J: TRBJ1-1; size: -; CDR3: CASSGDDSRGSEAFF; DNA: TGCGCCAGCAGCGGCGACGACAGTAGGGGCTCTGAAGCTTTCTTT
D: -; length: 14; V: TRBV3-1/TRBV3-2; J: TRBJ2-7; size: once; CDR3: CASSPPHSLYEQYF; DNA: TGTGCCAGCAGCCCGCCCCACTCCTTATACGAGCAGTACTTC
D: -; length: 16; V: TRBV4-1; J: TRBJ2-7; size: once; CDR3: CASSQATSGFGNEQYF; DNA: TGCGCCAGCAGCCAAGCGACCAGCGGGTTTGGGAACGAGCAGTACTTC
D: -; length: 11; V: TRBV2; J: TRBJ1-2; size: -; CDR3: CAIHPSGGYTF; DNA: TGTGCCATCCATCCATCCGGGGGCTACACCTTC
D: -; length: 13; V: TRBV10-3; J: TRBJ2-6; size: once; CDR3: CAIRVAGANVLTF; DNA: TGTGCCATCAGAGTAGCTGGGGCCAACGTCCTGACTTTC
D: -; length: 11; V: TRBV14; J: TRBJ2-7; size: -; CDR3: CASSGDYEQYF; DNA: TGTGCCAGCAGCGGAGACTACGAGCAGTACTTC
D: TRBD1; length: 19; V: TRBV9; J: TRBJ1-4; size: -; CDR3: CASSLESGQEIPTNEKLFF; DNA: TGTGCCAGCAGCTTGGAATCGGGACAGGAAATTCCAACTAATGAAAAACTGTTTTTT
D: -; length: 13; V: TRBV24-1; J: TRBJ2-1; size: -; CDR3: CATSDDLQREQFF; DNA: TGTGCCACCAGTGACGACCTGCAGCGGGAGCAGTTCTTC
D: TRBD1; length: 13; V: TRBV5-6; J: TRBJ1-1; size: -; CDR3: CASSPTGVEKAFF; DNA: TGTGCCAGCAGCCCGACAGGGGTAGAGAAAGCTTTCTTT
D: -; length: 15; V: TRBV24-1; J: TRBJ2-5; size: -; CDR3: CATSGPGFPQETQYF; DNA: TGTGCCACCAGTGGCCCCGGGTTCCCCCAAGAGACCCAGTACTTC
D: TRBD1; length: 13; V: TRBV30; J: TRBJ1-5; size: -; CDR3: CAWSGQGGQPQHF; DNA: TGTGCCTGGAGCGGACAGGGCGGACAGCCCCAGCATTTT
D: -; length: 13; V: TRBV12-3/TRBV12-4; J: TRBJ1-6; size: few; CDR3: CASSLTGETPLHF; DNA: TGTGCCAGCAGTTTGACTGGAGAAACACCCCTCCACTTT
D: -; length: 13; V: TRBV5-1; J: TRBJ1-2; size: few; CDR3: CASSIRTDAGYTF; DNA: TGCGCCAGCAGCATCAGGACAGATGCTGGCTACACCTTC
D: -; length: 11; V: TRBV19; J: TRBJ1-2; size: -; CDR3: CASTAPEGYTF; DNA: TGTGCCAGTACCGCGCCCGAGGGCTACACCTTC
D: -; length: 15; V: TRBV6-5; J: TRBJ1-5; size: -; CDR3: CASSYSRYSNQPQHF; DNA: TGTGCCAGCAGTTACTCGCGGTATAGCAATCAGCCCCAGCATTTT
D: -; length: 11; V: TRBV12-3/TRBV12-4; J: TRBJ1-4; size: -; CDR3: CASSLGRELFF; DNA: TGTGCCAGCAGTTTAGGCCGGGAACTGTTTTTT
D: -; length: 16; V: TRBV10-1; J: TRBJ1-1; size: -; CDR3: CASSERGWTMNTEAFF; DNA: TGCGCCAGCAGTGAAAGAGGGTGGACTATGAACACTGAAGCTTTCTTT
D: -; length: 15; V: TRBV4-2; J: TRBJ1-4; size: -; CDR3: CASSQGDSLNEKLFF; DNA: TGTGCCAGCAGCCAAGGTGACAGCCTTAATGAAAAACTGTTTTTT
D: TRBD1; length: 14; V: TRBV5-6; J: TRBJ2-4; size: -; CDR3: CASSWDRGTNIQYF; DNA: TGTGCCAGCAGCTGGGACAGGGGTACAAACATTCAGTACTTC
D: TRBD2; length: 17; V: TRBV3-1/TRBV3-2; J: TRBJ2-3; size: -; CDR3: CASSPPTSGSGADTQYF; DNA: TGTGCCAGCAGCCCTCCAACTAGCGGGAGCGGGGCAGATACGCAGTATTTT
D: TRBD1; length: 18; V: TRBV14; J: TRBJ2-5; size: -; CDR3: CASSQDLSGQGGQETQYF; DNA: TGTGCCAGCAGCCAAGATTTGTCGGGACAGGGGGGACAAGAGACCCAGTACTTC
D: TRBD1; length: 20; V: TRBV18; J: TRBJ2-3; size: -; CDR3: CASSPHNGTGLPPSTDTQYF; DNA: TGTGCCAGCTCACCCCACAACGGGACAGGCCTTCCTCCAAGCACAGATACGCAGTATTTT
D: TRBD1; length: 13; V: TRBV27; J: TRBJ1-5; size: -; CDR3: CASSQGASQPQHF; DNA: TGTGCCAGCAGTCAGGGGGCCAGTCAGCCCCAGCATTTT
D: TRBD1; length: 14; V: TRBV30; J: TRBJ1-4; size: -; CDR3: CAWSPGQGDGKLFF; DNA: TGTGCCTGGAGCCCGGGACAGGGGGACGGAAAACTGTTTTTT
D: TRBD1; length: 13; V: TRBV6-5; J: TRBJ1-4; size: -; CDR3: CASRRTGGEKLFF; DNA: TGTGCCAGCAGAAGGACAGGGGGAGAAAAACTGTTTTTT
D: -; length: 16; V: TRBV2; J: TRBJ2-2; size: many; CDR3: CASSVTLAPSAGELFF; DNA: TGTGCCAGCAGTGTTACCCTAGCGCCATCGGCCGGGGAGCTGTTTTTT
D: -; length: 16; V: TRBV21-1; J: TRBJ1-3; size: -; CDR3: CASSSERDMTGNTIYF; DNA: TGTGCCAGCAGCTCCGAAAGGGACATGACTGGAAACACCATATATTTT
D: -; length: 14; V: TRBV4-1; J: TRBJ1-4; size: -; CDR3: CASSQVGGDEKLFF; DNA: TGCGCCAGCAGCCAAGTAGGGGGAGATGAAAAACTGTTTTTT
D: -; length: 17; V: TRBV5-8; J: TRBJ1-6; size: once; CDR3: CASSLEVGGSYNSPLHF; DNA: TGTGCCAGCAGCTTGGAGGTAGGGGGCTCCTATAATTCACCCCTCCACTTT
D: -; length: 12; V: TRBV19; J: TRBJ1-1; size: once; CDR3: CASNDRNTEAFF; DNA: TGTGCCAGTAATGACAGGAACACTGAAGCTTTCTTT
D: TRBD1; length: 16; V: TRBV3-1/TRBV3-2; J: TRBJ2-7; size: -; CDR3: CASSHPDRGQVYEQYF; DNA: TGTGCCAGCAGCCATCCCGACAGGGGGCAAGTCTACGAGCAGTACTTC
D: TRBD1; length: 16; V: TRBV7-8; J: TRBJ2-2; size: -; CDR3: CASSSSGQGLSGELFF; DNA: TGTGCCAGCAGCTCTTCGGGACAGGGGTTGTCCGGGGAGCTGTTTTTT
D: -; length: 14; V: TRBV7-3; J: TRBJ2-3; size: -; CDR3: CASSLTGGPDTQYF; DNA: TGTGCCAGCAGCTTAACTGGGGGCCCAGATACGCAGTATTTT
D: TRBD1; length: 14; V: TRBV3-1/TRBV3-2; J: TRBJ2-7; size: -; CDR3: CASSLQGSSYEQYF; DNA: TGTGCCAGCAGCCTACAGGGGAGCTCCTACGAGCAGTACTTC
D: -; length: 14; V: TRBV7-9; J: TRBJ2-7; size: -; CDR3: CASSLTAEAYEQYF; DNA: TGTGCCAGCAGCTTAACGGCTGAGGCCTACGAGCAGTACTTC
D: TRBD2; length: 15; V: TRBV6-5; J: TRBJ2-7; size: -; CDR3: CASCRGLAGTYEQYF; DNA: TGTGCCAGCTGTCGGGGACTAGCGGGAACCTACGAGCAGTACTTC
D: TRBD1; length: 16; V: TRBV7-2; J: TRBJ1-2; size: once; CDR3: CASSLRGTGPGYGYTF; DNA: TGTGCCAGCAGCTTAAGGGGGACAGGCCCAGGCTATGGCTACACCTTC
D: -; length: 11; V: TRBV28; J: TRBJ1-3; size: -; CDR3: CASGGGEGIYF; DNA: TGTGCCAGCGGGGGGGGAGAGGGCATATATTTT
D: TRBD1; length: 14; V: TRBV29-1; J: TRBJ1-6; size: -; CDR3: CSVEEDREGSPLHF; DNA: TGCAGCGTTGAAGAGGACAGGGAGGGTTCACCCCTCCACTTT
D: TRBD1; length: 16; V: TRBV5-1; J: TRBJ2-2; size: -; CDR3: CASSLAGTGKVGELFF; DNA: TGCGCCAGCAGCTTGGCCGGGACAGGGAAAGTCGGGGAGCTGTTTTTT